Below, 25 T cell receptor beta chains from the same sample are listed, as sequenced in a study of graft-versus-host responses after intestinal transplantation. Antigens of these TCRs are unknown. The data were produced by immunoSEQ multiplex PCR, yet TCRdb's version contains in-frame clones alone and is incomplete. The sample contains some 86,000 clones, about nine tenths of which appear only once. The sample consisted of unstimulated CD4+ T cells sorted from spleen or lymph node cells, taken before intestinal transplant. The receptors stem from a human donor who received an intestinal transplant.

The chain joins TRBV7-2 to TRBJ2-1; D may be TRBD2 (7 bases). The CDR3 is made up of 17 amino acids. Germline assignment: CDR1 SGHTA and CDR2 FQGNSA. Deletions cut 5 bases from V and 5 bases from J, with 22 bases between. CDR3 region: CASSPARGGLMNNEQFF. DNA of the CDR3: TGTGCCAGCAGCCCGGCAAGGGGGGGCCTTATGAACAATGAGCAGTTCTTC.

The chain uses TRBV19 and TRBJ1-5; TRBD1 might be the D (6 bases). CDR1 LNHDA and CDR2 SQIVND come from the germline V gene (reference sequence). The CDR3 contains 13 residues. Trimming stripped 9 bases from V and 5 bases from J, with 14 bases between. The CDR3 DNA sequence: TGTGCCAGCAGGACACAGGGATATCAGCCCCAGCATTTT. Its translation is CASRTQGYQPQHF.

About this clone: Other nucleotide sequences in the sample specify the same CDR3. The V and J genes are TRBV4-3 and TRBJ1-3; TRBD1 matches at 8 bases. Germline CDR1 reads LGHNA; CDR2 reads YSLEER. Germline trimming cut 0 bases from V and 0 bases from J; bases unmatched to any gene: 13. The CDR3 covers 20 residues. The CDR3 DNA reads TGCGCCAGCAGCCAAGATTGGGGCAGGGGGCGATCAAACTCTGGAAACACCATATATTTT. It translates to CASSQDWGRGRSNSGNTIYF.

This clone occurred once. The CDR3 spells CASSVTGTVTGELFF. CDR3 sequence (DNA): TGTGCCAGCAGCGTGACAGGGACGGTGACCGGGGAGCTGTTTTTT. J is TRBJ2-2 and V is TRBV9; 7 nucleotides agree with TRBD1. This CDR3 has 15 residues. V lost 2 bases and J lost 5; bases outside the gene matches: 6. CDR1 is SGDLS and CDR2 is YYNGEE in the germline V gene.

This clone was recorded once. J is TRBJ1-4 and V is TRBV7-9, with D tentatively TRBD1 (5 bases). V lost 4 bases and J 7 bases, leaving 10 bases between the germline ends. CDR1 is SEHNR and CDR2 is FQNEAQ in the germline V gene (reference sequence). CDR3 size: 13 residues. The CDR3 DNA sequence: TGTGCCAGCAGCTCGGGGGAGGGTGAAAAACTGTTTTTT. This gives the protein CASSSGEGEKLFF.

The rearrangement links TRBV10-2 to TRBJ2-3; 9 nucleotides agree with TRBD2. This CDR3 contains 15 residues. Germline V CDR1 and CDR2: WSHSY, SAAADI. The V gene end was trimmed by 3 bases and the J gene end by 3 bases; junction bases not matched to a gene: 4. CDR3 DNA sequence: TGCGCCAGCAGTGAAGGCGGGGGGGTGACAGATACGCAGTATTTT. Its translation is CASSEGGGVTDTQYF.

The CDR3 DNA sequence: TGCGCCAGCAGTGGGGCTGGGGGACAGGGGGCCCGAAATGAGCAGTTCTTC. Residues: CASSGAGGQGARNEQFF. This rearrangement joins TRBV10-1 to TRBJ2-1; 12 nucleotides match TRBD1. J was trimmed by 7 bases and V by 4 bases; bases with no gene match: 11. Germline assignment: CDR1 WNHNN and CDR2 SYGVQD (reference sequence). CDR3 length equals 17 residues.

The chain has TRBV27 and TRBJ1-1; D remains ambiguous. The V gene's germline CDR1 is MNHEY and CDR2 SMNVEV (reference sequence). The CDR3 totals 15 residues. Trimming removed 0 bases at V and 3 bases at J, with 11 bases between. The CDR3 nucleotides are TGTGCCAGCAGTTTATCCAGAGACACCTACACTGAAGCTTTCTTT. This gives the protein CASSLSRDTYTEAFF.

This chain connects TRBV5-4 to TRBJ2-6; D is uncertain. Germline CDR1 and CDR2: SGHNT and YYREEE (reference sequence). V lost 0 bases, J lost 0 bases, and 7 bases lay in between. The length of the CDR3 is 16 residues. CDR3 nucleotides: TGTGCCAGCAGCTTGGACTTGTCCTCTGGGGCCAACGTCCTGACTTTC. As protein: CASSLDLSSGANVLTF.

This chain connects TRBV7-9 to TRBJ1-2, with 8 bases identical to TRBD1. With V trimmed by 0 bases and J by 5 bases, 5 bases remained unmatched. CDR3 length: 15 residues. Germline V gives CDR1 SEHNR, CDR2 FQNEAQ (reference sequence). DNA for the CDR3: TGTGCCAGCAGCTTAGCACAGGGGGGTAGTTATGGCTACACCTTC. This translates into CASSLAQGGSYGYTF.

The V call is TRBV30, the J call TRBJ1-1, with D unclear. CDR1 is GTSNPN, CDR2 SVGIG, per germline (reference sequence). Deletions cut 0 bases from V and 5 bases from J, with 16 bases between. This CDR3 has 15 residues. The CDR3 sequence: CAWSVRRGTGTEAFF. The CDR3 DNA reads TGTGCCTGGAGTGTACGGCGGGGTACTGGTACTGAAGCTTTCTTT.

This clone has just one count. Compared with germline, one end of the junction differs, possibly owing to a read error. V usage is TRBV18 and J usage is TRBJ2-7; D remains ambiguous. The CDR3 spans 12 residues. CDR1 is KGHSH, CDR2 LQKENI, per germline. The CDR3 region is CASSPQAGPLEF. The CDR3 coding sequence is TGTGCCAGCTCACCTCAGGCAGGCCCTCTCGAGTTC. The full variable domain, rest sourced from reference TRBV18 and TRBJ2-7, is NAGVMQNPRHLVRRRGQEARLRCSPMKGHSHVYWYRQLPEEGLKFMVYLQKENIIDESGMPKERFSAEFPKEGPSILRIQQVVRGDSAAYFCASSPQAGPLEFGPGTRLTVT.

The chain is built from TRBV19 and TRBJ1-5; possibly TRBD1 for D (5 bases). The CDR3 extends over 15 amino acids. The germline V and J ends were trimmed by 1 base and 0 bases, with 7 bases remaining between them. Germline V lookup: CDR1 LNHDA, CDR2 SQIVND (reference sequence). The chain's CDR3 is CASSIGTTSNQPQHF. DNA of the CDR3: TGTGCCAGTAGTATAGGGACAACTAGCAATCAGCCCCAGCATTTT.

This clone appeared a single time. The J gene is TRBJ2-5, the V gene TRBV6-5; D uncertain. Matching the DNA end better, TRBJ2-7 makes the J call doubtful. This CDR3 region has 12 residues. Germline V gives CDR1 MNHEY, CDR2 SVGAGI. The CDR3 protein is CASFGRGYEQYF. The CDR3 DNA sequence: TGTGCCAGTTTTGGTCGAGGCTACGAGCAGTACTTC.

The genes are TRBV29-1 and TRBJ2-1; 11 positions match TRBD2. The CDR3 consists of 16 residues. J lost 9 bases, V lost 2 bases, and 12 bases had no gene match. Germline V lookup: CDR1 SQVTM, CDR2 ANQGSEA. CDR3 protein: CSVEPVLVAGGSEQFF. The CDR3 DNA reads TGCAGCGTTGAACCCGTGTTGGTAGCGGGGGGGAGTGAGCAGTTCTTC.

CDR3 sequence: CASSYVQVREEQFF. CDR3 sequence (DNA): TGTGCCAGCAGCTACGTCCAGGTGAGAGAGGAGCAGTTCTTC. This chain uses TRBV7-9 with TRBJ2-1, with D unclear. Germline V gives CDR1 SEHNR, CDR2 FQNEAQ (reference sequence). V dropped 4 bases and J dropped 10 bases, with 17 bases sitting between them. There are 14 residues in the CDR3.

The CDR3 reads CASSPINLSGGARDTQYF. DNA of the CDR3: TGTGCCAGCAGCCCCATCAACCTTAGCGGGGGGGCTCGGGATACGCAGTATTTT. The chain employs TRBV7-2 and TRBJ2-3, with 11 positions matching TRBD2. CDR1 is SGHTA, CDR2 FQGNSA, per germline. The ends lost 5 bases at V and 6 bases at J; junction bases unmatched: 16. The CDR3 totals 18 residues.

Here the CDR3 reads CASSVQGDSYEQYF. The CDR3 DNA sequence: TGTGCCAGCAGCGTACAGGGGGACTCCTACGAGCAGTACTTC. The chain couples TRBV21-1 to TRBJ2-7; no DNA check was done on the table's D call, TRBD1. TRBV21-1 represents a pseudogene. The CDR3 consists of 14 residues.

The chain employs TRBV10-3 and TRBJ2-7; no reliable D call. From germline, CDR1 is ENHRY and CDR2 SYGVKD. The CDR3 sequence is 12 residues long. Trimming left V 5 bases short and J 0 bases short, with 5 bases between. This chain's CDR3 is CAISTSSYEQYF. Here the CDR3 DNA reads TGTGCCATCAGTACAAGCTCCTACGAGCAGTACTTC.

The CDR3 reads CASSQELGTGAYEQYF. In nucleotides, the CDR3 is TGCGCCAGCAGCCAAGAACTCGGGACAGGGGCCTACGAGCAGTACTTC. V gene TRBV4-3 combines with J gene TRBJ2-7; 10 bases are shared with TRBD1. Germline values: CDR1 LGHNA, CDR2 YSLEER. The CDR3 extends over 16 amino acids. The V and J ends lost 0 bases and 2 bases, in that order; junction bases with no gene match: 4.

In DNA form, the CDR3 reads TGTGCCAGCAGCTTCCTAGCCGACACCGGGGAGCTGTTTTTT. This encodes CASSFLADTGELFF. The chain combines TRBV5-4 with TRBJ2-2, with D possibly being TRBD2 (5 bases). The germline gives CDR1 SGHNT, CDR2 YYREEE (reference sequence). Trimming cost V 2 bases and J 3 bases, with 8 bases left between them. The CDR3 extends over 14 amino acids.

This chain's CDR3 is CAITSEQGRSYTF. The CDR3 DNA sequence: TGTGCCATCACCTCGGAACAGGGGAGGAGCTACACCTTC. J is TRBJ1-2 and V is TRBV10-3; TRBD1 agrees at 7 bases. V shed 7 bases, J shed 9 bases, and the junction held 11 bases outside the gene matches. Germline CDR1 and CDR2: ENHRY and SYGVKD. CDR3 length equals 13 residues.

The rearrangement links TRBV9 to TRBJ1-2; no firm D call. With 0 bases removed from V and 2 bases from J, the gap between germline ends came to 5 bases. CDR3 length equals 13 residues. Germline CDR1 is SGDLS and CDR2 is YYNGEE. The CDR3 coding sequence is TGTGCCAGCAGCGTAGAACAGAACTATGGCTACACCTTC. Amino acid sequence: CASSVEQNYGYTF.

This rearrangement joins TRBV29-1 to TRBJ2-7, with a tentative D call TRBD2 (5 bases). This CDR3 has 16 amino acids. The V end lost 5 bases, the J end lost 1 base, and 21 bases lay between the germline ends. CDR1 SQVTM and CDR2 ANQGSEA come from the germline V gene. The CDR3 loop is CSVPGRGGNPSYEQYF. DNA for the CDR3: TGCAGCGTTCCTGGGCGTGGAGGCAACCCATCCTACGAGCAGTACTTC.

This sequence joins TRBV7-9 and TRBJ2-1; 10 nucleotides line up with TRBD1. Germline assignment: CDR1 SEHNR and CDR2 FQNEAQ (reference sequence). Trimming at V came to 2 bases and at J to 2 bases, leaving 3 bases not matched to a gene. The CDR3 runs to 16 residues. This CDR3 reads CASSLFGTGAYNEQFF. The CDR3 nucleotides are TGTGCCAGCAGCTTATTTGGGACAGGGGCCTACAATGAGCAGTTCTTC.